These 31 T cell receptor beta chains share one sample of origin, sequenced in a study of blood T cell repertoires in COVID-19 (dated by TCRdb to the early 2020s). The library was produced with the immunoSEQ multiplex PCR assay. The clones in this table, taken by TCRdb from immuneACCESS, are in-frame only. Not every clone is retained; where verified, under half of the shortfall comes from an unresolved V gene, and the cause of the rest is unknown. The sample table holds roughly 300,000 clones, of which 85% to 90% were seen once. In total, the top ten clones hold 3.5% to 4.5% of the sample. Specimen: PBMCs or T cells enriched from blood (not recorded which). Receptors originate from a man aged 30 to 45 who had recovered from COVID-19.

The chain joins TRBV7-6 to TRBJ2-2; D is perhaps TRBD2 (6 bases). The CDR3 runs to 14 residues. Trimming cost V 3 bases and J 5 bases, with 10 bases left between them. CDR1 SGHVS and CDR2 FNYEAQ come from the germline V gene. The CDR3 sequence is CASSFGSGTGELFF. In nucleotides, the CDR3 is TGTGCCAGCAGCTTCGGGAGTGGGACCGGGGAGCTGTTTTTT.

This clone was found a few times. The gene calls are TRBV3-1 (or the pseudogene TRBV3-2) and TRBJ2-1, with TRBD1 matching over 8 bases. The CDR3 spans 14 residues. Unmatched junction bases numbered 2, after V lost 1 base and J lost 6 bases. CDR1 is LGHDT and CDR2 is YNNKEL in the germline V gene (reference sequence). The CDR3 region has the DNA TGTGCCAGCAGCCAAGGAACAGGGGGCAATGAGCAGTTCTTC. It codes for CASSQGTGGNEQFF.

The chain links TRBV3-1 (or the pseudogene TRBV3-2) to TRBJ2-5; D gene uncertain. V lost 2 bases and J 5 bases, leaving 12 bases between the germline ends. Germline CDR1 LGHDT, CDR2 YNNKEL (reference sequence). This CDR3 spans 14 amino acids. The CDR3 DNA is TGTGCCAGCAGCCAAACTCTAGAGAAGGAGACCCAGTACTTC. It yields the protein CASSQTLEKETQYF.

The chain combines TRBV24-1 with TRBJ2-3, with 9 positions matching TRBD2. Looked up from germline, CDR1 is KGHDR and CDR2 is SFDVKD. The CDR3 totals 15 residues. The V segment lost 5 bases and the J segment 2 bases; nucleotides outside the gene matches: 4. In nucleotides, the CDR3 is TGTGCCACCAGTGGTGTAGCGGGGGTCACAGATACGCAGTATTTT. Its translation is CATSGVAGVTDTQYF.

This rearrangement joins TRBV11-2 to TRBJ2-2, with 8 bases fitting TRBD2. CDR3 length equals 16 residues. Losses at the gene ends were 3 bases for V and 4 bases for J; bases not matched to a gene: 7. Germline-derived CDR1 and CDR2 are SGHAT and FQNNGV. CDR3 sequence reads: CASSFRSGGGTGELFF. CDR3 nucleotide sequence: TGTGCCAGCAGCTTCCGAAGCGGGGGTGGCACCGGGGAGCTGTTTTTT.

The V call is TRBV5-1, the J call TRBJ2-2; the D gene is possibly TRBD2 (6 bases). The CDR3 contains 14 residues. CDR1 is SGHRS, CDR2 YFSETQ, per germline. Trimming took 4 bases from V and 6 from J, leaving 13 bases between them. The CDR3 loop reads CASSTGDPPGELFF. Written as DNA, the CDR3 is TGCGCCAGCAGCACGGGGGACCCCCCCGGGGAGCTGTTTTTT. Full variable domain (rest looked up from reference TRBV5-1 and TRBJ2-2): KAGVTQTPRYLIKTRGQQVTLSCSPISGHRSVSWYQQTPGQGLQFLFEYFSETQRNKGNFPGRFSGRQFSNSRSEMNVSTLELGDSALYLCASSTGDPPGELFFGEGSRLTVL.

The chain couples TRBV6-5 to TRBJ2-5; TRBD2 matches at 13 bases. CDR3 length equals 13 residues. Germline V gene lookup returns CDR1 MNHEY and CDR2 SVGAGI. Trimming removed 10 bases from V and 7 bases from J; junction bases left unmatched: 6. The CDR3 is CATGTSGTGTQYF. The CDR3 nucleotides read TGTGCCACCGGGACTAGCGGGACGGGGACCCAGTACTTC.

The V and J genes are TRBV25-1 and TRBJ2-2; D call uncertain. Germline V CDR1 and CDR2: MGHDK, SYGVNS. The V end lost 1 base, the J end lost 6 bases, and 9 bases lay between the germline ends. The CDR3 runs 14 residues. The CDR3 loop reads CASSELFSPGELFF. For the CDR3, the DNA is TGTGCCAGCAGTGAATTGTTCTCTCCCGGGGAGCTGTTTTTT.

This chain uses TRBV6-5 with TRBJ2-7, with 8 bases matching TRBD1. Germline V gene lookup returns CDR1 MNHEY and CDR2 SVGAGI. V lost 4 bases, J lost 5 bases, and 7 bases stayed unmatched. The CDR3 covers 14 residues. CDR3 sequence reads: CASSLRDRTDEQYF. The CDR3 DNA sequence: TGTGCCAGCAGTTTAAGGGACAGGACCGACGAGCAGTACTTC.

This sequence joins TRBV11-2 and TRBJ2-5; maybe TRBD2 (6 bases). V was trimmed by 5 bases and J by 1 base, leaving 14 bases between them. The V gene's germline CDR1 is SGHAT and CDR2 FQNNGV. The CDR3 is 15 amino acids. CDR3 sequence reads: CASSPSRDFQETQYF. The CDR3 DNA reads TGTGCCAGCAGCCCATCACGGGACTTCCAAGAGACCCAGTACTTC.

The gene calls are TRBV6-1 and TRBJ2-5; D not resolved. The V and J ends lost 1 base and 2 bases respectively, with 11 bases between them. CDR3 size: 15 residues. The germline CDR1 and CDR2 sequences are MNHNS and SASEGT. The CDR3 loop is CASSEGFQTQETQYF. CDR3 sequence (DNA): TGTGCCAGCAGTGAAGGGTTCCAGACTCAAGAGACCCAGTACTTC.

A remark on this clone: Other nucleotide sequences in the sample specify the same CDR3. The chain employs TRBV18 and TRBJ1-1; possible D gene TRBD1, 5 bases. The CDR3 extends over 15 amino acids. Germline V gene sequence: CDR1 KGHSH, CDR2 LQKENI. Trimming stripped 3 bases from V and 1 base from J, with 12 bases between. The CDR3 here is CASSPGQAANTEAFF. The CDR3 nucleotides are TGTGCCAGCTCACCGGGGCAGGCCGCGAACACTGAAGCTTTCTTT.

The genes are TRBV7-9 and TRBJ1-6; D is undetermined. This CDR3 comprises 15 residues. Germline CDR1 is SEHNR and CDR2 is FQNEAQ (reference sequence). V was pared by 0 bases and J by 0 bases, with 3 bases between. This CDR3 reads CASSLASSYNSPLHF. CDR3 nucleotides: TGTGCCAGCAGCTTAGCTAGCTCCTATAATTCACCCCTCCACTTT. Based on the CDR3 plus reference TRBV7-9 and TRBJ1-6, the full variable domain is DTGVSQNPRHKITKRGQNVTFRCDPISEHNRLYWYRQTLGQGPEFLTYFQNEAQLEKSRLLSDRFSAERPKGSFSTLEIQRTEQGDSAMYLCASSLASSYNSPLHFGNGTRLTVT.

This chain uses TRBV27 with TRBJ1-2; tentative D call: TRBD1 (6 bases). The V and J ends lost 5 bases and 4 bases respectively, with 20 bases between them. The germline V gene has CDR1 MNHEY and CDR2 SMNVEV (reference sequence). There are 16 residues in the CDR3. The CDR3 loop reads CASSPHRARLTYGYTF. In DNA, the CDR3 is TGTGCCAGCAGTCCTCACAGGGCCCGGTTAACCTATGGCTACACCTTC.

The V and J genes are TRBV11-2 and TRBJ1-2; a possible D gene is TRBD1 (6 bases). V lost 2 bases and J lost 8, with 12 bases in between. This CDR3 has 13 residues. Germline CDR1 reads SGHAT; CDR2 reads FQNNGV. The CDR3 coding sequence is TGTGCCAGCAGCTTACACAGGGTACAGGGCTACACCTTC. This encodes CASSLHRVQGYTF.

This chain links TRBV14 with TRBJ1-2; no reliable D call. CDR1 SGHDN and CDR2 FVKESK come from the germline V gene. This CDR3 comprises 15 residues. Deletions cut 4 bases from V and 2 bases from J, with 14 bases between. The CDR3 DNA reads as TGTGCCAGCAGCCCGACTGGGAGACGGAACTATGGCTACACCTTC. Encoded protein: CASSPTGRRNYGYTF.

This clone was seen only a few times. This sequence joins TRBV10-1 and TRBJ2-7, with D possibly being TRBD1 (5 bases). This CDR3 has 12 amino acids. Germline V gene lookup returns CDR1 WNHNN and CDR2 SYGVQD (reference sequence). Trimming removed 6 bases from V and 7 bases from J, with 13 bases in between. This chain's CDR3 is CASSFDSSEQYF. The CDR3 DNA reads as TGCGCCAGCAGCTTTGACAGTTCAGAGCAGTACTTC.

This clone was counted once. The CDR3 sequence: CASSDRQVANTEAFF. The CDR3 DNA sequence: TGTGCCAGCAGTGACCGACAGGTCGCGAACACTGAAGCTTTCTTT. The chain is built from TRBV6-6 and TRBJ1-1; D is perhaps TRBD1 (6 bases). Germline CDR1 MNHNY, CDR2 SVGAGI (reference sequence). This CDR3 has 15 amino acids. Trimming took 5 bases from V and 1 from J, leaving 14 bases between them.

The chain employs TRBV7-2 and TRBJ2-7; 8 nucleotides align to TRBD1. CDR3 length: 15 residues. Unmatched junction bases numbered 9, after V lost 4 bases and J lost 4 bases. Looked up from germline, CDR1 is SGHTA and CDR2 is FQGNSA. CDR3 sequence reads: CASSSAGGLNYEQYF. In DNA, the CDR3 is TGTGCCAGCAGCTCCGCAGGGGGCCTTAATTACGAGCAGTACTTC.

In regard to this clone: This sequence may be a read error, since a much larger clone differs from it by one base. In DNA, the CDR3 is TGTGCGAGTAACGGGGTTCGATGGAATTCACTCCTCCACTTT. Translation: CASNGVRWNSLLHF. This rearrangement joins TRBV19 to TRBJ1-6, with D uncertain. From germline, CDR1 is LNHDA and CDR2 SQIVND (reference sequence). CDR3 length: 14 amino acids. The whole variable domain, filled in from reference TRBV19 and TRBJ1-6, reads DGGITQSPKYLFRKEGQNVTLSCEQNLNHDAMYWYRQDPGQGLRLIYYSQIVNDFQKGDIAEGYSVSREKKESFPLTVTSAQKNPTAFYLCASNGVRWNSLLHFGNGTRLTVT.

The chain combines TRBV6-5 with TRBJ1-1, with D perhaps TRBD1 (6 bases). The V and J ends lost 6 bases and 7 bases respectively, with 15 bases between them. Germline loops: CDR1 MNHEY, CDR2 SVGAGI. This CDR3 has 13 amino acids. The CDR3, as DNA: TGTGCCAGCAGACCCGACAGGCACCTTGAAGCTTTCTTT. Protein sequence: CASRPDRHLEAFF.

The DNA for the CDR3 is TGTGCCACCAGTGAAGCCGGGACAGGGGCCATCTATGGCTACACCTTC. Its protein product is CATSEAGTGAIYGYTF. The rearrangement joins TRBV24-1 to TRBJ1-2; the match to TRBD1 covers 10 bases. Germline-derived CDR1 and CDR2 are KGHDR and SFDVKD. The V gene end was trimmed by 4 bases and the J gene end by 4 bases; junction bases not matched to a gene: 8. CDR3 length equals 16 residues.

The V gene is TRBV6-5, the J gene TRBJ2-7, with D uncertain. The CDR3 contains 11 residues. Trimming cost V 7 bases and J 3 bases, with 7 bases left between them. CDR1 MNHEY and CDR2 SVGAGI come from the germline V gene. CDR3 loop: CASTRFYEQYF. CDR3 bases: TGTGCCAGCACCAGGTTCTACGAGCAGTACTTC.

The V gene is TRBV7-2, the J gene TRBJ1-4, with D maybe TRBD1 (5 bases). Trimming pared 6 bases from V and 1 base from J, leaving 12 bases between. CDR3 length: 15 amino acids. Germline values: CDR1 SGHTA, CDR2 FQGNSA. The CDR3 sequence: CASRATVVTNEKLFF. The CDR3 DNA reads TGTGCCAGCAGGGCGACAGTCGTAACTAATGAAAAACTGTTTTTT.

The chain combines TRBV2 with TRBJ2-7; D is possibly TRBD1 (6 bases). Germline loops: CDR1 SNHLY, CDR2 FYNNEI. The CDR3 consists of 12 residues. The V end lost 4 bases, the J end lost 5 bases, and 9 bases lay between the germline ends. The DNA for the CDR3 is TGTGCCAGCAGTGTACAGGGCCACGAGCAGTACTTC. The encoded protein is CASSVQGHEQYF.

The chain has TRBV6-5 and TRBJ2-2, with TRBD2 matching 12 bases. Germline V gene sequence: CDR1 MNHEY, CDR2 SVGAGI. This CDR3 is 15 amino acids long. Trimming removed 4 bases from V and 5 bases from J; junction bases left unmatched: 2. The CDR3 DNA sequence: TGTGCCAGCAGTTCAGGACTAGCGGGAACCGGGGAGCTGTTTTTT. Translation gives CASSSGLAGTGELFF.

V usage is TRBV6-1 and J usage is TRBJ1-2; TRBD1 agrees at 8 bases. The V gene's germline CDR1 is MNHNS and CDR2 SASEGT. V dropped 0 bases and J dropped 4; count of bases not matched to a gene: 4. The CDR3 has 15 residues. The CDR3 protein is CASSEAQGAGYGYTF. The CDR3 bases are TGTGCCAGCAGTGAAGCGCAGGGGGCGGGCTATGGCTACACCTTC.

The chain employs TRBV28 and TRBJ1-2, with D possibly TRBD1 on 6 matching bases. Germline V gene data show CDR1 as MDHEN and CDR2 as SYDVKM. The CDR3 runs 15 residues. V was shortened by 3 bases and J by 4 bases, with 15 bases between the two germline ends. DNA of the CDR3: TGTGCCAGCAGTTTCCCTAAGACAGGACGCTATGGCTACACCTTC. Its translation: CASSFPKTGRYGYTF.

The CDR3 bases are TGTGCCTGGAGTGTACAGACGGGGGAAAAACTGTTTTTT. Translated, it gives CAWSVQTGEKLFF. V is TRBV30 and J is TRBJ1-4; D is unclear. From germline, CDR1 is GTSNPN and CDR2 SVGIG (reference sequence). The germline V and J ends were trimmed by 0 bases and 8 bases, with 10 bases remaining between them. The CDR3 runs 13 residues.

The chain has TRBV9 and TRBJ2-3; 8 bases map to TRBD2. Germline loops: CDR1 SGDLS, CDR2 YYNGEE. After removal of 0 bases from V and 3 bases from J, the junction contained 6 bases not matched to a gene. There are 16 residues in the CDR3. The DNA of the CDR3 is TGTGCCAGCAGCGTAGCTGGACGGGGGGGGACAGATACGCAGTATTTT. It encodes CASSVAGRGGTDTQYF.

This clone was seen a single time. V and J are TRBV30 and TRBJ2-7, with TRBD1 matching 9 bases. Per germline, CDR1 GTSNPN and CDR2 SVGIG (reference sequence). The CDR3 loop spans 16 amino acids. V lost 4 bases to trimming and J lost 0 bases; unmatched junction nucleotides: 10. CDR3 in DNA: TGTGCCTGGATGTCGGGACAGGGTTATTACTCCTACGAGCAGTACTTC. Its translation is CAWMSGQGYYSYEQYF. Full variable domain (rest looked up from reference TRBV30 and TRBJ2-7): SQTIHQWPATLVQPVGSPLSLECTVEGTSNPNLYWYRQAAGRGLQLLFYSVGIGQISSEVPQNLSASRPQDRQFILSSKKLLLSDSGFYLCAWMSGQGYYSYEQYFGPGTRLTVT.